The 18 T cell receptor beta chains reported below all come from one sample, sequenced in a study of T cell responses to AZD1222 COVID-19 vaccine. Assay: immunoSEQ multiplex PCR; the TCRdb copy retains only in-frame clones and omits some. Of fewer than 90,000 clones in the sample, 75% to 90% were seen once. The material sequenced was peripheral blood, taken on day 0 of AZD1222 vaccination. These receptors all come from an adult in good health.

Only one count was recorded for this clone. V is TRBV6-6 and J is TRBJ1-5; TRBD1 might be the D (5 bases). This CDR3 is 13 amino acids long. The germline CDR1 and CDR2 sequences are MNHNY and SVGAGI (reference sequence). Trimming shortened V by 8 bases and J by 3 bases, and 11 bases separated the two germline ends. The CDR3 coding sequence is TGTGCCAGCCGTCAGGGTTACAATCAGCCCCAGCATTTT. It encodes CASRQGYNQPQHF.

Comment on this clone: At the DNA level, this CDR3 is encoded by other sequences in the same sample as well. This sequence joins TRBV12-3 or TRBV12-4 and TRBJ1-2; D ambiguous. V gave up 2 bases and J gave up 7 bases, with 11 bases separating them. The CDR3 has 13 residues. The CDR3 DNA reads TGTGCCAGCAGTTTACGGGGTGGTGGTGGCTACACCTTC. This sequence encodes CASSLRGGGGYTF.

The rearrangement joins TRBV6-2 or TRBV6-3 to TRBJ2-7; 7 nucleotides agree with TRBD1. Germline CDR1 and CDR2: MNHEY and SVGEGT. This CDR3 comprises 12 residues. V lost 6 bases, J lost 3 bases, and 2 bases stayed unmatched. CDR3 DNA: TGTGCCAGCAGCAGGACAGGCTACGAGCAGTACTTC. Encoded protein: CASSRTGYEQYF.

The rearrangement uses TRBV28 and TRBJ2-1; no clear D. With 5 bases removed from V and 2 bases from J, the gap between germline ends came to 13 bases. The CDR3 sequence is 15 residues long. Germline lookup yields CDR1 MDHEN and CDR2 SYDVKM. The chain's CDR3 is CASSTSGEAYNEQFF. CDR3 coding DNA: TGTGCCAGCAGTACCTCCGGCGAGGCCTACAATGAGCAGTTCTTC.

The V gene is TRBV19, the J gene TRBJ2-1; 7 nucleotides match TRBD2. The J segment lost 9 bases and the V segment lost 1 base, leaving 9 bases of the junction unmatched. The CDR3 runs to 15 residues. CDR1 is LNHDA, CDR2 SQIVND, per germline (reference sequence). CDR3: CASSIAEGGPVEQFF. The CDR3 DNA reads TGTGCCAGTAGTATAGCCGAGGGAGGGCCGGTTGAGCAGTTCTTC.

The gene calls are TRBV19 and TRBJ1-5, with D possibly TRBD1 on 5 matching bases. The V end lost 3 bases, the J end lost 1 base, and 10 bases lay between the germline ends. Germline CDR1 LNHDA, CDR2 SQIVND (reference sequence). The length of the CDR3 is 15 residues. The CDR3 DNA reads TGTGCCAGTAGTATTGGGACCACGAGCAATCAGCCCCAGCATTTT. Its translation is CASSIGTTSNQPQHF.

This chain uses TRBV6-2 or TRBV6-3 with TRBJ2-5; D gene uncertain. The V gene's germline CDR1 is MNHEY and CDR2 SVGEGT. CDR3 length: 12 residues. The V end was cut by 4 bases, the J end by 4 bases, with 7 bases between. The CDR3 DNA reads TGTGCCAGCAGTTTCTTAGCAGAGACCCAGTACTTC. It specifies CASSFLAETQYF.

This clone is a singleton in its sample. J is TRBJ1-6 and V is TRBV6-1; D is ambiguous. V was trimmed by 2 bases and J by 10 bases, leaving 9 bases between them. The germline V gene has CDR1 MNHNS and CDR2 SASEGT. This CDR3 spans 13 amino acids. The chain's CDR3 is CASSEWLSSPLHF. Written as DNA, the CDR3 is TGTGCCAGCAGTGAATGGTTGTCCTCACCCCTCCACTTT.

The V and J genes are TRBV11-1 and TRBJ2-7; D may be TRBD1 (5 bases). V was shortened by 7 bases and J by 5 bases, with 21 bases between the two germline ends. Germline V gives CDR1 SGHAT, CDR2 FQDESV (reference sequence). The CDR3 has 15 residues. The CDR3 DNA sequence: TGTGCCAGCACCCCGACCGCAGGGATTGTCAACGAGCAGTACTTC. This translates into CASTPTAGIVNEQYF.

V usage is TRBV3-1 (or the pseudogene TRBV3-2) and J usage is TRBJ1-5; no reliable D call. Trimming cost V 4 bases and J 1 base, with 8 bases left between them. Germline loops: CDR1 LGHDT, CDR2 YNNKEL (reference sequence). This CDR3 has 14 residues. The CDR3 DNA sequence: TGTGCCAGCAGCCGCGGACCGAGCAATCAGCCCCAGCATTTT. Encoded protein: CASSRGPSNQPQHF.

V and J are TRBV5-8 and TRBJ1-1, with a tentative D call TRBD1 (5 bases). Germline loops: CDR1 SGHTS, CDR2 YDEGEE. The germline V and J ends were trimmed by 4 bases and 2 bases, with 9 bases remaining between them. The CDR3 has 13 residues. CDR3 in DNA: TGTGCCAGCAGCCTAACAGGAAACACTGAAGCTTTCTTT. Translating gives CASSLTGNTEAFF.

CDR3: CASSLGWGQANTEAFF. CDR3 bases: TGTGCCAGCAGTTTAGGCTGGGGACAGGCGAACACTGAAGCTTTCTTT. The chain links TRBV27 to TRBJ1-1, with 8 bases fitting TRBD1. Germline-derived CDR1 and CDR2 are MNHEY and SMNVEV (reference sequence). V gave up 2 bases and J gave up 1 base; unmatched junction bases: 6. The CDR3 is 16 residues long.

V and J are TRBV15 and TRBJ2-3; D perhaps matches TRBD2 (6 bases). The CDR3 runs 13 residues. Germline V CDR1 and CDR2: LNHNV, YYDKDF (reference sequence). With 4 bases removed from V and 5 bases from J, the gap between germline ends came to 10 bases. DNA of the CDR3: TGTGCCACCAGCAATCTAGCGCTAGATACGCAGTATTTT. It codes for CATSNLALDTQYF.

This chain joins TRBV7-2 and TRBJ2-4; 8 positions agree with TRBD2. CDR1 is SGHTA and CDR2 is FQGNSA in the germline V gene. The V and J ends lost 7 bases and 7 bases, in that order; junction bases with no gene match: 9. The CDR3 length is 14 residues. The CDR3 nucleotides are TGTGCCAGCACCCGTACCGGGGGGGCCAACATTCAGTACTTC. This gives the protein CASTRTGGANIQYF. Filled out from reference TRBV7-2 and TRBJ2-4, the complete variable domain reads GAGVSQSPSNKVTEKGKDVELRCDPISGHTALYWYRQSLGQGLEFLIYFQGNSAPDKSGLPSDRFSAERTGGSVSTLTIQRTQQEDSAVYLCASTRTGGANIQYFGAGTRLSVL.

The CDR3 bases are TGTGCCAGCAGCTGGACTAGCGGGAGCGGTGGGGAGCTGTTTTTT. Residues: CASSWTSGSGGELFF. J is TRBJ2-2 and V is TRBV7-7, with 13 bases aligning to TRBD2. The V and J ends lost 4 bases and 8 bases, in that order; junction bases with no gene match: 4. The CDR3 covers 15 residues. CDR1 SSHAT and CDR2 FNYEAQ come from the germline V gene (reference sequence). Filled out from reference TRBV7-7 and TRBJ2-2, the complete variable domain reads GAGVSQSPRYKVTKRGQDVTLRCDPISSHATLYWYQQALGQGPEFLTYFNYEAQPDKSGLPSDRFSAERPEGSISTLTIQRTEQRDSAMYRCASSWTSGSGGELFFGEGSRLTVL.

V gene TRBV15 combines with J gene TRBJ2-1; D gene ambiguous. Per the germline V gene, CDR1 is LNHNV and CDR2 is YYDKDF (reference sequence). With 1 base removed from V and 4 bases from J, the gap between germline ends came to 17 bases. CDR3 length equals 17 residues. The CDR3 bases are TGTGCCACCAGCAGAGTCCGAGGAGCAGCTCAATACAATGAGCAGTTCTTC. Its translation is CATSRVRGAAQYNEQFF.

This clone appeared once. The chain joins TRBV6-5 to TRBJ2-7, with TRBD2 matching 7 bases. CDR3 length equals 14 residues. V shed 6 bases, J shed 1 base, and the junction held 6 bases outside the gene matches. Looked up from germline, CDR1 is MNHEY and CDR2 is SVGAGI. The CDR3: CASSPGLPSYEQYF. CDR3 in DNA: TGTGCCAGCAGCCCGGGACTACCTTCCTACGAGCAGTACTTC.

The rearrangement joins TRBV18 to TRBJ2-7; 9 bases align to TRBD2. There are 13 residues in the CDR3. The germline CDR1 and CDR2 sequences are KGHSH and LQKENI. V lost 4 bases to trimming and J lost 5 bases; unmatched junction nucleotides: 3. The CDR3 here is CASSRSGRDEQYF. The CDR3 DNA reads TGTGCCAGCTCACGTAGCGGGAGAGACGAGCAGTACTTC.